A selection of T cell receptor beta chains follows, all from one sample in a study of cytomegalovirus exposure and HLA in healthy donors. Data came from immunoSEQ multiplex PCR; TCRdb stores just in-frame clones and leaves some out. The sample has more than 95,000 clones, approximately 90% seen once. Sequenced input: PBMCs. The receptors originated from a man aged 18 to 30 in good health and CMV-seropositive. The CDR3 runs from the conserved cysteine through the conserved F or W. The D gene is left open where the match is weak. Some rows mark clone size as missing; the rest say once, few, many or name a class of expanded clone.

j_call | d_call | v_call | clone_size | cdr3_aa | cdr3_nt
TRBJ2-3 | . | TRBV9 | . | CASSVDGRVDTQYF | TGTGCCAGCAGCGTAGACGGGCGGGTAGATACGCAGTATTTT
TRBJ1-1 | TRBD1 | TRBV4-3 | . | CASSHLGTGESEAFF | TGCGCCAGCAGCCACCTAGGGACAGGGGAGAGTGAAGCTTTCTTT
TRBJ2-5 | TRBD2 | TRBV10-2 | once | CASSALAGGQETQYF | TGCGCCAGCAGCGCCCTAGCGGGGGGGCAAGAGACCCAGTACTTC
TRBJ2-2 | . | TRBV7-8 | . | CASSQGGTGELFF | TGTGCCAGCAGCCAAGGGGGAACCGGGGAGCTGTTTTTT
TRBJ2-1 | TRBD2 | TRBV2 | once | CASSVRLAGYNEQFF | TGTGCCAGCAGTGTCCGACTAGCGGGGTACAATGAGCAGTTCTTC
TRBJ2-1 | . | TRBV7-9 | once | CASSLSIVDEQFF | TGTGCCAGCAGCTTAAGTATAGTCGATGAGCAGTTCTTC
TRBJ1-1 | . | TRBV19 | . | CASSQNTEAFF | TGTGCCAGTAGTCAGAACACTGAAGCTTTCTTT
TRBJ2-7 | . | TRBV2 | once | CASFGLSYEQYF | TGTGCCAGCTTTGGACTCTCCTACGAGCAGTACTTC
TRBJ1-5 | . | TRBV7-2 | . | CASSVDRNQPQHF | TGTGCCAGCAGCGTGGACAGAAATCAGCCCCAGCATTTT
TRBJ1-2 | . | TRBV6-5 | . | CASSYSGDGFMYGYTF | TGTGCCAGCAGTTACAGCGGGGACGGATTTATGTATGGCTACACCTTC
TRBJ1-6 | TRBD1 | TRBV7-8 | . | CASSPQGDHSPLHF | TGTGCCAGCAGCCCACAGGGGGATCATTCACCCCTCCACTTT
TRBJ2-1 | TRBD2 | TRBV7-8 | . | CASSLDGGGNEQFF | TGTGCCAGCAGCTTAGATGGGGGGGGAAATGAGCAGTTCTTC
TRBJ1-5 | . | TRBV6-5 | . | CASSYSGESNQPQHF | TGTGCCAGCAGTTACTCAGGGGAAAGTAATCAGCCCCAGCATTTT
TRBJ2-3 | TRBD2 | TRBV4-2 | . | CASSPWTSGNTDTQYF | TGTGCCAGCAGCCCCTGGACTAGCGGGAACACAGATACGCAGTATTTT
TRBJ1-2 | TRBD1 | TRBV2 | . | CASSGSGGQGYTF | TGTGCCAGCAGTGGTTCAGGGGGCCAGGGCTACACCTTC
TRBJ2-1 | TRBD2 | TRBV28 | . | CASSSPLAGAGNEQFF | TGTGCCAGCAGTTCGCCTCTAGCGGGGGCGGGGAATGAGCAGTTCTTC
TRBJ1-1 | . | TRBV29-1 | . | CSVVGGSTEAFF | TGCAGCGTTGTAGGGGGTAGCACTGAAGCTTTCTTT
TRBJ2-2 | TRBD2 | TRBV6-1 | . | CASSELAGDTGELFF | TGTGCCAGCAGTGAACTAGCGGGGGACACCGGGGAGCTGTTTTTT
TRBJ2-1 | . | TRBV27 | . | CASTLGGGVGEQFF | TGTGCCAGCACTTTGGGGGGGGGCGTAGGGGAGCAGTTCTTC
TRBJ2-3 | TRBD1 | TRBV7-2 | . | CASRPGQGHTDTQYF | TGTGCCAGCAGGCCGGGACAGGGCCATACAGATACGCAGTATTTT
TRBJ2-5 | TRBD2 | TRBV4-2 | . | CASSQERSGGAPQETQYF | TGTGCCAGCAGCCAAGAACGGAGCGGGGGGGCCCCCCAAGAGACCCAGTACTTC
TRBJ1-1 | TRBD1 | TRBV2 | . | CASSRDRGHTEAFF | TGTGCCAGCAGCCGGGACAGGGGGCACACTGAAGCTTTCTTT
TRBJ2-1 | . | TRBV6-4 | . | CASSARAGDEQFF | TGTGCCAGCAGCGCTAGAGCAGGGGATGAGCAGTTCTTC
TRBJ2-5 | TRBD2 | TRBV18 | . | CASSPYGGEETQYF | TGTGCCAGCTCACCGTATGGGGGGGAAGAGACCCAGTACTTC
TRBJ1-6 | TRBD1 | TRBV28 | . | CASISTDRGQNSPLHF | TGTGCCAGCATCTCTACCGACAGGGGTCAGAATTCACCCCTCCACTTT
TRBJ2-1 | TRBD2 | TRBV7-2 | once | CASSLAISGGMQFF | TGTGCCAGCAGCTTAGCGATTAGCGGGGGTATGCAGTTCTTC
TRBJ1-4 | TRBD1 | TRBV15 | once | CATSNPGTADEKLFF | TGTGCCACCAGCAACCCCGGGACAGCGGATGAAAAACTGTTTTTT
TRBJ1-5 | . | TRBV7-8 | . | CASSPPGGNQPQHF | TGTGCCAGCAGCCCCCCGGGGGGGAATCAGCCCCAGCATTTT
TRBJ1-2 | . | TRBV19 | . | CATIARSASYGYTF | TGTGCCACCATCGCCCGGTCAGCGAGCTATGGCTACACCTTC
TRBJ1-4 | TRBD1 | TRBV5-6 | . | CASSRGQAYNEKLFF | TGTGCCAGCAGCCGCGGACAGGCGTATAATGAAAAACTGTTTTTT
TRBJ2-1 | TRBD2 | TRBV7-8 | once | CASSTRPSGGHEQFF | TGTGCCAGCAGCACAAGACCTAGCGGGGGCCATGAGCAGTTCTTC
TRBJ1-1 | TRBD1 | TRBV7-9 | . | CASSPPLRGKGMNTEAFF | TGTGCCAGCAGCCCGCCGCTCAGGGGGAAAGGGATGAACACTGAAGCTTTCTTT
TRBJ1-1 | . | TRBV11-2 | . | CASSLAGYTEAFF | TGTGCCAGCAGCTTAGCGGGGTACACTGAAGCTTTCTTT
TRBJ2-3 | TRBD2 | TRBV28 | . | CASRGTSPDTQYF | TGTGCCAGCAGGGGGACTAGCCCCGATACGCAGTATTTT
TRBJ1-2 | TRBD1 | TRBV6-1 | . | CASSSKDREANGYTF | TGTGCCAGCAGTTCAAAAGACAGGGAAGCTAATGGCTACACCTTC
TRBJ2-5 | TRBD1 | TRBV10-3 | once | CATGTDREETQYF | TGTGCCACCGGGACGGACAGGGAGGAGACCCAGTACTTC
TRBJ2-3 | . | TRBV4-2 | . | CASSQADSRTDTQYF | TGTGCCAGCAGCCAAGCTGACAGCCGCACAGATACGCAGTATTTT
TRBJ1-4 | . | TRBV15 | . | CATSGYRDMGKLFF | TGTGCCACCAGCGGATACAGGGATATGGGGAAACTGTTTTTT
TRBJ2-1 | . | TRBV7-2 | few | CASSLALVGNEQFF | TGTGCCAGCAGCTTAGCCCTAGTTGGAAATGAGCAGTTCTTC
TRBJ2-3 | . | TRBV7-2 | . | CASSLNRDTQYF | TGTGCCAGCAGCTTAAACAGAGATACGCAGTATTTT
TRBJ2-1 | . | TRBV10-3 | . | CAISGGLGGLYNEQFF | TGTGCCATCAGTGGGGGGCTAGGCGGGCTCTACAATGAGCAGTTCTTC
TRBJ1-2 | TRBD1 | TRBV18 | . | CASSSQNTGGAIGGYTF | TGTGCCAGCTCATCGCAGAACACAGGGGGCGCGATAGGTGGCTACACCTTC
TRBJ2-7 | . | TRBV29-1 | . | CSVDRQDYEQYF | TGCAGCGTTGACCGGCAGGATTACGAGCAGTACTTC
TRBJ1-5 | TRBD1 | TRBV11-3 | . | CASSLEGWDRGPDQPQHF | TGTGCCAGCAGCTTAGAGGGTTGGGACAGGGGACCGGATCAGCCCCAGCATTTT
TRBJ2-6 | . | TRBV4-1 | . | CASSQGASGANVLTF | TGCGCCAGCAGCCAAGGGGCTTCTGGGGCCAACGTCCTGACTTTC
TRBJ1-6 | . | TRBV30 | . | CAWSGTGRTSPLHF | TGTGCCTGGAGTGGAACAGGGCGTACTTCACCCCTCCACTTT
TRBJ2-7 | TRBD2 | TRBV5-4 | . | CAWGEGYEQYF | TGTGCCTGGGGGGAGGGATACGAGCAGTACTTC
TRBJ1-4 | . | TRBV25-1 | . | CASSDPQGEEKLFF | TGTGCCAGCAGTGACCCCCAGGGTGAGGAAAAACTGTTTTTT
TRBJ1-6 | TRBD1 | TRBV2 | few | CASSATGDRGTSPLHF | TGTGCCAGCAGCGCGACCGGTGACAGGGGGACTTCACCCCTCCACTTT
TRBJ1-4 | TRBD1 | TRBV5-1 | . | CASSSTPGGRDEKLFF | TGCGCCAGCAGCTCAACTCCAGGGGGACGCGATGAAAAACTGTTTTTT
TRBJ1-6 | . | TRBV30 | . | CAWNGGGNSPLHF | TGTGCCTGGAATGGGGGCGGGAATTCACCCCTCCACTTT
TRBJ2-1 | . | TRBV27 | . | CASSVLGAYSYNEQFF | TGTGCCAGCAGTGTCCTAGGGGCTTACAGCTACAATGAGCAGTTCTTC
TRBJ2-1 | TRBD2 | TRBV5-8 | . | CASSFAGGTYNEQFF | TGTGCCAGCAGCTTTGCCGGGGGGACCTACAATGAGCAGTTCTTC
TRBJ2-5 | . | TRBV2 | . | CASSGTRTGQGTQYF | TGTGCCAGCAGTGGGACACGTACAGGCCAGGGGACCCAGTACTTC
TRBJ2-2 | TRBD2 | TRBV6-4 | . | CASSESAGASGPGELFF | TGTGCCAGCAGTGAATCCGCCGGTGCTAGCGGGCCCGGGGAGCTGTTTTTT